This is a list of T cell receptor beta chains from one sample in a study of blood T cells in healthy people across ages. TCRdb itself ran the 5' RACE reads through MiXCR, one entry per CDR3 protein. The sample has 550,000 to 750,000 distinct CDR3 sequences, 21% seen once. The source material was blood. The source is a man between 70 and 80 years old in good health. The CDR3 runs from the conserved cysteine through the conserved F or W. D genes are given only for firm matches. Expanded clones get a size class; other rows say once, few or many, or leave the size out.

d_gene	abundance	v_gene	j_gene	len	CDR3nt	CDR3aa
NA	NA	TRBV20-1	TRBJ2-7	17	TGCAGTGCTAGAGTCAGCCCTAAGCGGGGACAGCACTACGAGCAGTACTTC	CSARVSPKRGQHYEQYF
TRBD2	NA	TRBV20-1	TRBJ2-5	16	TGCAGTGCTAGAGATCGGCTAGCGGGAGCTCAAGAGACCCAGTACTTC	CSARDRLAGAQETQYF
TRBD2	NA	TRBV20-1	TRBJ2-1	16	TGCAGTGCTAGATCCAGGACTAGCGGAACCTACAATGAGCAGTTCTTC	CSARSRTSGTYNEQFF
NA	many	TRBV28	TRBJ1-2	14	TGTGCCAGCAGTCCGGACCTCGCCCAGGGTGGCTACACCTTC	CASSPDLAQGGYTF
TRBD1	NA	TRBV5-6	TRBJ1-1	15	TGTGCCAGCAGCTTGCTGGGGACAGAGAACACTGAAGCTTTCTTT	CASSLLGTENTEAFF
NA	few	TRBV6-2/TRBV6-3	TRBJ2-3	11	TGTGCCACTACACAGGCAGATACGCAGTATTTT	CATTQADTQYF
NA	once	TRBV20-1	TRBJ2-1	14	TGCAGTGCTAGTAGGCGACTAGTAGTCAATGAGCAGTTCTTC	CSASRRLVVNEQFF
NA	NA	TRBV5-1	TRBJ2-6	17	TGCGCCAGCAGCTTGGACGGGCCGAGCTCTGGGGCCAACGTCCTGACTTTC	CASSLDGPSSGANVLTF
TRBD2	few	TRBV10-3	TRBJ2-1	18	TGTGCCATCAGTCACCCAAATTCCGGGACTAGCGCAAACAATGAGCAGTTCTTC	CAISHPNSGTSANNEQFF
NA	few	TRBV19	TRBJ1-4	15	TGTGCCAGTAGAGACGCCGGTTCGCAGGGGGAAAAACTGTTTTTT	CASRDAGSQGEKLFF
TRBD2	few	TRBV11-2	TRBJ2-1	15	TGTGCCAGCAGCCCCCAACTAGCGGGAGTAGGTGAGCAGTTCTTC	CASSPQLAGVGEQFF
NA	NA	TRBV18	TRBJ2-2	13	TGTGCCAGCCGGAACATAAACACCGGGGAGCTGTTTTTT	CASRNINTGELFF
NA	NA	TRBV5-1	TRBJ1-1	14	TGCGCCAGCAGTTCTTACTTGTCCGACACTGAAGCTTTCTTT	CASSSYLSDTEAFF
NA	NA	TRBV20-1	TRBJ2-1	15	TGCAGTGCTCCCCCTAGCATCCGAGGGGGCAATGAGCAGTTCTTC	CSAPPSIRGGNEQFF
NA	NA	TRBV20-1	TRBJ2-1	15	TGCAGTGCTAGAGACCCAGGCGGACGAATCAATGAGCAGTTCTTC	CSARDPGGRINEQFF
NA	NA	TRBV5-1	TRBJ2-7	16	TGCGCCAGCAGCTCGGGGGGCACAGGGGCGGTCTACGAGCAGTACTTC	CASSSGGTGAVYEQYF
TRBD2	NA	TRBV6-1	TRBJ2-3	15	TGTGCCAGCGGTGGCAAGCGGGAGGTGGCAGATACGCAGTATTTT	CASGGKREVADTQYF
TRBD2	NA	TRBV20-1	TRBJ2-1	17	TGCAGTGCTAGAGATCGGCTAGCGGGGCACTCCTACAATGAGCAGTTCTTC	CSARDRLAGHSYNEQFF
TRBD2	few	TRBV18	TRBJ2-1	19	TGTGCCAGCTCACCTCGGGGTGGGACTAGCGGAGACTCCTACAATGAGCAGTCCTTC	CASSPRGGTSGDSYNEQSF
NA	NA	TRBV5-1	TRBJ2-5	14	TGCGCCAGCAGCTTGGCCAGGGTAGGGGAGACCCAGTACTTC	CASSLARVGETQYF
NA	many	TRBV6-6	TRBJ1-3	13	TGTGCCAGCAGCCAGGTGGCTGGAAACACCATATATTTT	CASSQVAGNTIYF
TRBD2	many	TRBV12-3/TRBV12-4	TRBJ2-5	13	TGTGCCAGCAACCTAGCGGGTTTGGAGACCCAGTACTTC	CASNLAGLETQYF
NA	few	TRBV4-2	TRBJ2-7	14	TGTGCCAGCAGCCAAGAGGAGAAGGTTTCCGAGCAGTACTTC	CASSQEEKVSEQYF